This T cell receptor (beta chain) emerged from a study of T cells in Graves' hyperthyroidism and ophthalmopathy. Study context: It was at initial diagnosis, before any treatment, that peripheral blood was collected.

In this sample, this clonotype turned up many times. The CDR3 regions of TCR beta were amplified from RNA transcripts. Using the HTBI primer set, a first-round RT-PCR was run on the TCR CDR3. TCRdb used MiXCR to reprocess the multiplex PCR reads, holding one entry per CDR3 protein. The sample consists of roughly 520,000 distinct CDR3 sequences, around a quarter of them appearing once. This receptor was taken from a woman aged 30 to 39 with Graves' ophthalmopathy. Sequencing input: blood.

For the CDR3, the DNA is TGTGCCAGCAGCTTAACACCGGCAGGTGCCGGGGGGACCCAGTACTTC. Translating gives CASSLTPAGAGGTQYF. The J gene is TRBJ2-5, the V gene TRBV7-3, with D possibly being TRBD2 (6 bases). Trimming cost V 0 bases and J 7 bases, with 18 bases left between them. The CDR3 totals 16 residues. CDR1 SGHTA and CDR2 FQGTGA come from the germline V gene.